The rows below give T cell receptor beta chains drawn from one sample of a study of blood T cell repertoires in COVID-19. Using immunoSEQ multiplex PCR, the repertoire was profiled, and TCRdb retains in-frame clones only, with some absent. The top ten hold about 14% of the sample, which has tens of thousands of clones, approximately 80% seen once. Sequences were obtained from peripheral blood. These receptors came from a man over 45 with active or convalescent COVID-19. Each CDR3 is given with its conserved first and last residue. Each record gives: D gene, J gene, V gene, clone size, CDR3 DNA, CDR3 protein. A D gene is named only where the DNA matches it firmly. Size tells how often a clone was seen (once, few, many) or the class of an expanded clone, and some rows leave it out.

D gene: -; J gene: TRBJ2-1; V gene: TRBV5-1; clone size: -; CDR3 DNA: TGCGCCAGCAGCCCCACCCGGGGCGGGGATTACAATGAGCAGTTCTTC; CDR3 protein: CASSPTRGGDYNEQFF
D gene: TRBD1; J gene: TRBJ1-6; V gene: TRBV25-1; clone size: -; CDR3 DNA: TGTGCCAGCAGTGATACAGGGGGGCAGGGACCCCTCCACTTT; CDR3 protein: CASSDTGGQGPLHF
D gene: TRBD1; J gene: TRBJ1-2; V gene: TRBV5-6; clone size: -; CDR3 DNA: TGTGCCAGCAGCTTGGGGACAGGGAGGAGCTATGGCTACACCTTC; CDR3 protein: CASSLGTGRSYGYTF
D gene: -; J gene: TRBJ1-2; V gene: TRBV7-8; clone size: -; CDR3 DNA: TGTGCCAGCAGCTTAGCCAGGGCCAACTATGGCTACACCTTC; CDR3 protein: CASSLARANYGYTF
D gene: TRBD1; J gene: TRBJ1-3; V gene: TRBV3-1/TRBV3-2; clone size: -; CDR3 DNA: TGTGCCAGCAGCCCAAGGCAGGGGGCAGTAACTGGAAACACCATATATTTT; CDR3 protein: CASSPRQGAVTGNTIYF
D gene: -; J gene: TRBJ2-6; V gene: TRBV7-2; clone size: -; CDR3 DNA: TGTGCCAGCAGCTTAGCAGCCCGGGGTTCGGGGGCCAACGTCCTGACTTTC; CDR3 protein: CASSLAARGSGANVLTF
D gene: TRBD2; J gene: TRBJ2-3; V gene: TRBV5-4; clone size: -; CDR3 DNA: TGTGCCAGCAGCTTGCTCCGCCTTAGCGGGGGGGAGGCAGATACGCAGTATTTT; CDR3 protein: CASSLLRLSGGEADTQYF
D gene: TRBD1; J gene: TRBJ1-6; V gene: TRBV2; clone size: -; CDR3 DNA: TGTGCCAGCAGTAAAACCGGGACAGGACGTATAATCCAGAATTCACCCCTCCACTTT; CDR3 protein: CASSKTGTGRIIQNSPLHF
D gene: -; J gene: TRBJ1-1; V gene: TRBV27; clone size: -; CDR3 DNA: TGTGCCAGCAGTTTCTTGGGGGCCCAGGGCACTGAAGCTTTCTTT; CDR3 protein: CASSFLGAQGTEAFF
D gene: -; J gene: TRBJ2-1; V gene: TRBV29-1; clone size: once; CDR3 DNA: TGCAGCGTTCCCGACAGGATCTCCTACAATGAGCAGTTCTTC; CDR3 protein: CSVPDRISYNEQFF
D gene: TRBD1; J gene: TRBJ2-2; V gene: TRBV18; clone size: -; CDR3 DNA: TGTGCCAGCTCACCATTCTCGATAGGACAGGGCCCCGGGGAGCTGTTTTTT; CDR3 protein: CASSPFSIGQGPGELFF
D gene: TRBD2; J gene: TRBJ2-3; V gene: TRBV6-4; clone size: -; CDR3 DNA: TGTGCCAGCAGTACAAGCGGGGGGGCCGCAGATACGCAGTATTTT; CDR3 protein: CASSTSGGAADTQYF
D gene: -; J gene: TRBJ2-5; V gene: TRBV5-4; clone size: -; CDR3 DNA: TGTGCCAGCAGCTGGGACGTAAGAGGGGGCCAAGAGACCCAGTACTTC; CDR3 protein: CASSWDVRGGQETQYF
D gene: TRBD2; J gene: TRBJ2-7; V gene: TRBV19; clone size: -; CDR3 DNA: TGTGCCAGTAGTATTAGTGGACTAGCGGGGTCCGCGGGCTACGAGCAGTACTTC; CDR3 protein: CASSISGLAGSAGYEQYF
D gene: TRBD1; J gene: TRBJ1-2; V gene: TRBV14; clone size: -; CDR3 DNA: TGTGCCAGCAGCCCAGTGACAGGGAATGGCTACACCTTC; CDR3 protein: CASSPVTGNGYTF
D gene: -; J gene: TRBJ1-2; V gene: TRBV2; clone size: -; CDR3 DNA: TGTGCCAGCAGTGACGGGGGTGTCTATGGCTACACCTTC; CDR3 protein: CASSDGGVYGYTF
D gene: TRBD1; J gene: TRBJ1-2; V gene: TRBV30; clone size: -; CDR3 DNA: TGTGCCTGGAGTGACGACCTTAAACAGGGGAGAAACTATGGCTACACCTTC; CDR3 protein: CAWSDDLKQGRNYGYTF
D gene: TRBD1; J gene: TRBJ1-1; V gene: TRBV25-1; clone size: -; CDR3 DNA: TGTGCCAGCAGTTTGACAGGGAGCACTGAAGCTTTCTTT; CDR3 protein: CASSLTGSTEAFF
D gene: -; J gene: TRBJ1-5; V gene: TRBV5-6; clone size: -; CDR3 DNA: TGTGCCAGCAGCTTGGAAGATAGGAGCCAGCCCCAGCATTTT; CDR3 protein: CASSLEDRSQPQHF
D gene: -; J gene: TRBJ1-2; V gene: TRBV11-2; clone size: few; CDR3 DNA: TGTGCCAGCAGCTTCGTTTCTTCTCATGGCTACACCTTC; CDR3 protein: CASSFVSSHGYTF
D gene: -; J gene: TRBJ2-7; V gene: TRBV19; clone size: -; CDR3 DNA: TGTGCCAGTAGTATATTTCAGGGGACCTACGAGCAGTACTTC; CDR3 protein: CASSIFQGTYEQYF
D gene: -; J gene: TRBJ1-4; V gene: TRBV7-9; clone size: -; CDR3 DNA: TGTGCCAGCAGCATCGGGACAATTGGAAAACTGTTTTTT; CDR3 protein: CASSIGTIGKLFF
D gene: TRBD2; J gene: TRBJ2-5; V gene: TRBV27; clone size: -; CDR3 DNA: TGTGCCAGCAGTTTAGGCAGCGGGGACCTGTACCAAGAGACCCAGTACTTC; CDR3 protein: CASSLGSGDLYQETQYF
D gene: -; J gene: TRBJ2-4; V gene: TRBV7-9; clone size: -; CDR3 DNA: TGTGCCAGCAGCCCAGGCCTTGGCAGGGCCGCCAAAAACATTCAGTACTTC; CDR3 protein: CASSPGLGRAAKNIQYF
D gene: -; J gene: TRBJ1-1; V gene: TRBV6-5; clone size: -; CDR3 DNA: TGTGCCAGCAGTCCGCGTATAGCCACTGAAGCTTTCTTT; CDR3 protein: CASSPRIATEAFF
D gene: -; J gene: TRBJ1-4; V gene: TRBV15; clone size: -; CDR3 DNA: TGTGCCACCAGCAAAAACCCGGTGGGAGGAACTAATGAAAAACTGTTTTTT; CDR3 protein: CATSKNPVGGTNEKLFF
D gene: -; J gene: TRBJ2-7; V gene: TRBV11-3; clone size: -; CDR3 DNA: TGTGCCAGCAGCCCCTGGGGGGGGCGGGAGTACTTC; CDR3 protein: CASSPWGGREYF
D gene: -; J gene: TRBJ1-2; V gene: TRBV28; clone size: -; CDR3 DNA: TGTGCCTCGGGGCAGGGGAATGGCTACACCTTC; CDR3 protein: CASGQGNGYTF
D gene: -; J gene: TRBJ1-1; V gene: TRBV19; clone size: -; CDR3 DNA: TGTGCCAGTAGTTTGGCAGGGCCCCCGAACACTGAAGCTTTCTTT; CDR3 protein: CASSLAGPPNTEAFF
D gene: -; J gene: TRBJ2-7; V gene: TRBV21-1; clone size: -; CDR3 DNA: TGTGCCAGCAGCAAATGGGGAGGAGAGTACTTC; CDR3 protein: CASSKWGGEYF
D gene: -; J gene: TRBJ1-3; V gene: TRBV3-1/TRBV3-2; clone size: -; CDR3 DNA: TGTGCCAGCAGCCAAGATCGAGGGGGGGGCTCTGGAAACACCATATATTTT; CDR3 protein: CASSQDRGGGSGNTIYF
D gene: -; J gene: TRBJ1-3; V gene: TRBV24-1; clone size: -; CDR3 DNA: TGTGCCACCAAGCGCAGGGACTCTGGAAACACCATATATTTT; CDR3 protein: CATKRRDSGNTIYF
D gene: TRBD1; J gene: TRBJ1-2; V gene: TRBV7-9; clone size: -; CDR3 DNA: TGTGCCAGCAGCCCCCAGGGACAGGGGGTCTATGGCTACACCTTC; CDR3 protein: CASSPQGQGVYGYTF